The clone carrying this T cell receptor (beta chain) was counted only a few times. Its antigen is currently unknown. This CDR3 is 13 amino acids long. The V gene's germline CDR1 is SGDLS and CDR2 YYNGEE. The V gene lost 0 bases and the J gene lost 6 bases, with 7 bases spanning the gap. The data belong to a study of CD8 T cells in ankylosing spondylitis. TCRdb reprocessed the 5' RACE reads with MiXCR, giving one entry per CDR3 protein. The sample contains under 250,000 distinct CDR3 sequences, about 26% of which appear only once. Study-wide findings and caveats: Disease-associated clones were reportedly significantly overrepresented in matched ankylosing spondylitis synovial fluid. Apparently characteristic of ankylosing spondylitis blood was a TCR beta motif (about eight highly homologous variants).

V gene TRBV9 combines with J gene TRBJ2-1, with D perhaps TRBD2 (5 bases). This clonotype was obtained from a male donor with ankylosing spondylitis or in good health (not recorded which). Sequencing was carried out using blood, either unsorted or a sorted T cell fraction (not recorded which). The CDR3 sequence is CASSVGRGNEQFF. The CDR3 DNA reads as TGTGCCAGCAGCGTAGGTCGGGGCAATGAGCAGTTCTTC.